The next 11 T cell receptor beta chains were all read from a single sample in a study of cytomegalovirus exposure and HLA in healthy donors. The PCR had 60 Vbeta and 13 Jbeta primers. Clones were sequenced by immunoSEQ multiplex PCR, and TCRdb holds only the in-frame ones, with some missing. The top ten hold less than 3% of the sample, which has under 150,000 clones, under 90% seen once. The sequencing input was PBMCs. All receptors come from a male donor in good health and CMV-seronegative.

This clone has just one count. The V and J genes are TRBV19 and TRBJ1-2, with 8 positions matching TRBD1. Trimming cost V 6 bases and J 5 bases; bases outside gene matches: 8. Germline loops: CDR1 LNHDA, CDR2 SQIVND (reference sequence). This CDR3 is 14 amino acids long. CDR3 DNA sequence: TGTGCCAGTAGCAAGGACAGGGACTTTTATGGCTACACCTTC. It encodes CASSKDRDFYGYTF.

CDR3 nucleotide sequence: TGTGCCAGCAGCTCCAGACAGAATTCACCCCTCCACTTT. Translated, it gives CASSSRQNSPLHF. The V gene is TRBV11-2, the J gene TRBJ1-6, with TRBD1 as a possible D gene (5 bases). Germline CDR1 and CDR2: SGHAT and FQNNGV. This CDR3 has 13 amino acids. Trimming took 4 bases from V and 7 from J, leaving 8 bases between them.

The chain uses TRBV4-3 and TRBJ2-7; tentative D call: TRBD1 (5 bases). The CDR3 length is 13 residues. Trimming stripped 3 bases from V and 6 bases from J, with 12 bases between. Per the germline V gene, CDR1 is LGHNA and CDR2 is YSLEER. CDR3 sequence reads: CASSHRQGSEQYF. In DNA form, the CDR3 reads TGCGCCAGCAGCCACCGCCAGGGCTCCGAGCAGTACTTC.

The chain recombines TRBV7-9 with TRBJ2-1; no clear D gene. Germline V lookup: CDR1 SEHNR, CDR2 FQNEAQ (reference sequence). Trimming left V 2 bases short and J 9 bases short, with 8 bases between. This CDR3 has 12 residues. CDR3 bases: TGTGCCAGCAGCTTAATTTTCGGTGAGCAGTTCTTC. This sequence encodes CASSLIFGEQFF. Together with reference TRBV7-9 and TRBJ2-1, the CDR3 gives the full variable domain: DTGVSQNPRHKITKRGQNVTFRCDPISEHNRLYWYRQTLGQGPEFLTYFQNEAQLEKSRLLSDRFSAERPKGSFSTLEIQRTEQGDSAMYLCASSLIFGEQFFGPGTRLTVL.

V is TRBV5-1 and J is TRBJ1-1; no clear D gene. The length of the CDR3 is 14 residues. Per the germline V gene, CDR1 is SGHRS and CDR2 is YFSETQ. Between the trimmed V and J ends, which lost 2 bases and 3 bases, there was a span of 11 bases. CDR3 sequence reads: CASSFTLEYTEAFF. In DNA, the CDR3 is TGCGCCAGCAGCTTCACTCTGGAGTACACTGAAGCTTTCTTT.

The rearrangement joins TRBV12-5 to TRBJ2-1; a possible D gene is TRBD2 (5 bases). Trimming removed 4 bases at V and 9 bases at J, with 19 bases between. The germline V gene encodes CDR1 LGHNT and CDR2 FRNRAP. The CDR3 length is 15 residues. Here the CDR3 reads CASGSVDYLKGEQFF. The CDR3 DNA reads TGTGCTAGTGGTTCCGTAGACTATCTGAAGGGTGAGCAGTTCTTC.

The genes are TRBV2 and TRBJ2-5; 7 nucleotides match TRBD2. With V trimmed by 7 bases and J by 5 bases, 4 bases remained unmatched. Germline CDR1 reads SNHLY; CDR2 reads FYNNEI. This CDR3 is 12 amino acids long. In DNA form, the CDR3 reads TGTGCCAGCAATGGGGAGGGGGAGACCCAGTACTTC. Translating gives CASNGEGETQYF.

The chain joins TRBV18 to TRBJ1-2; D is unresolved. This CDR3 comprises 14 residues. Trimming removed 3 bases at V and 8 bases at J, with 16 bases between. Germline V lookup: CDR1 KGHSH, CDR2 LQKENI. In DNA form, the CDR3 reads TGTGCCAGCTCACCTAATTCCGAGTTAGTGGGCTACACCTTC. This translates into CASSPNSELVGYTF.

The CDR3 here is CASSGGNTEAFF. The CDR3 DNA reads TGTGCCAGCTCAGGAGGGAACACTGAAGCTTTCTTT. The J gene is TRBJ1-1, the V gene TRBV18; no clear D gene. V was cut by 5 bases and J by 1 base, with 5 bases left in between. The V gene's germline CDR1 is KGHSH and CDR2 LQKENI. The CDR3 contains 12 residues.

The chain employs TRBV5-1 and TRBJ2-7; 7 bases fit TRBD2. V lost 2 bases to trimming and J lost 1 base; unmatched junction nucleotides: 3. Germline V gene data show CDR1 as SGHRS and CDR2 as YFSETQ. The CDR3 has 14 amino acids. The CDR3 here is CASSLGGSSYEQYF. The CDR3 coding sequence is TGCGCCAGCAGCTTAGGCGGGAGTTCCTACGAGCAGTACTTC.

CDR3 loop: CASRGWNSPLHF. CDR3 coding DNA: TGTGCCTCCCGGGGGTGGAATTCACCCCTCCACTTT. J is TRBJ1-6 and V is TRBV30, with D maybe TRBD1 (5 bases). The V and J ends lost 7 bases and 7 bases respectively, with 11 bases between them. The germline V gene has CDR1 GTSNPN and CDR2 SVGIG (reference sequence). CDR3 size: 12 residues.